This T cell receptor (beta chain) was documented in a study of tumor-infiltrating lymphocytes in primary liver carcinoma. As regards this clonotype: Its antigen is currently unknown.

Overall study findings and caveats: Lower overlap was observed for tumor-adjacent and tumor-blood pairs relative to tumor region pairs. No comparison of CD4+ and CD8+ repertoires was made, since the samples were bulk unsorted.

Germline values: CDR1 MNHNS, CDR2 SASEGT. The CDR3 contains 15 residues. J was trimmed by 11 bases and V by 6 bases; bases with no gene match: 14. Total RNA (about 500 ng) served as template for TCR beta cDNA synthesis primed by a constant-region primer. It was through three nested multiplex PCR rounds of slightly modified ARM-PCR that TCR beta libraries arose. In the first two PCR rounds, TRBV1-TRBV30 forward primers were paired with a C-beta reverse primer, and each round lasted approximately 9 cycles. TCRdb processed the multiplex PCR reads anew with MiXCR; each CDR3 protein has one entry. The profile shows about 350,000 distinct CDR3 sequences, about two thirds of them singletons. The authors took blood RNA from unsorted whole blood and also extracted germline DNA. With chronic HBV infection, the patients were also treatment-naive. Preoperatively, peripheral blood was drawn, four milliliters in total.

The sample consisted of peripheral blood. The chain couples TRBV6-1 to TRBJ2-3, with 10 bases that match TRBD1. The receptor was derived from a middle-aged man with primary liver carcinoma and hepatitis B virus infection. CDR3 sequence reads: CASSGTDRGFGMQYF. As DNA, the CDR3 is TGTGCCAGCAGCGGAACGGACAGGGGGTTTGGTATGCAGTATTTT.